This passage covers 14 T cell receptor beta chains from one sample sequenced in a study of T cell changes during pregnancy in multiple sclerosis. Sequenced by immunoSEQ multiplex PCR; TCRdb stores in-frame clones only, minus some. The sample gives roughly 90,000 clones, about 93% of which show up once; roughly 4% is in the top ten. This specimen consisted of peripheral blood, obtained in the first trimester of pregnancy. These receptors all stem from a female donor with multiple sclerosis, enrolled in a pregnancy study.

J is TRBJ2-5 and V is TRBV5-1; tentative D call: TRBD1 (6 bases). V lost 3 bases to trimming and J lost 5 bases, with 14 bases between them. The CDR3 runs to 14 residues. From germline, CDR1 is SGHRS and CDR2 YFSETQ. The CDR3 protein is CASSSQGQGETQYF. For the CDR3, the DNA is TGCGCCAGCAGCTCTCAGGGGCAGGGGGAGACCCAGTACTTC.

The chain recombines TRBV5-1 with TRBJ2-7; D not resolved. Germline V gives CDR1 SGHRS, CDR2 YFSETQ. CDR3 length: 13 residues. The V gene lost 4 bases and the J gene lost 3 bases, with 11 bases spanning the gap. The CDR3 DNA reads TGCGCCAGCAGCCGCCAAGACAACTACGAGCAGTACTTC. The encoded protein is CASSRQDNYEQYF.

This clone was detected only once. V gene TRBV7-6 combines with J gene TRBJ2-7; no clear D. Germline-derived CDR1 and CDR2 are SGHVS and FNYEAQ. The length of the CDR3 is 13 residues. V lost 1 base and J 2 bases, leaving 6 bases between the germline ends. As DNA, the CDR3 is TGTGCCAGCAGCTTAGACACTACCTACGAGCAGTACTTC. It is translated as CASSLDTTYEQYF.

The CDR3 DNA reads TGTGCCAGCGTTCCAGGGGACTCCTACGAGCAGTACTTC. Translation: CASVPGDSYEQYF. The chain uses TRBV6-6 and TRBJ2-7; D might be TRBD1 (6 bases). V lost 8 bases and J 0 bases, leaving 11 bases between the germline ends. From germline, CDR1 is MNHNY and CDR2 SVGAGI (reference sequence). This CDR3 is 13 amino acids long.

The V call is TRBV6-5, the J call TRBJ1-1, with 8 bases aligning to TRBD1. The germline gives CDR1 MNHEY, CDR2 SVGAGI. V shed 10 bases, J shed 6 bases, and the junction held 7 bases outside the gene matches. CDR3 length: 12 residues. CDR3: CATWIQGAEAFF. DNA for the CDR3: TGTGCCACCTGGATACAGGGGGCTGAAGCTTTCTTT.

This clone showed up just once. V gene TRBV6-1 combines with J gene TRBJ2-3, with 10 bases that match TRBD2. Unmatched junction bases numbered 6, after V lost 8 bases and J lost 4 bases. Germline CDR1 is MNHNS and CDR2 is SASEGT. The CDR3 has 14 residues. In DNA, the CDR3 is TGTGCCAGCGACGGGGGACTAGCGCCAGATACGCAGTATTTT. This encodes CASDGGLAPDTQYF.

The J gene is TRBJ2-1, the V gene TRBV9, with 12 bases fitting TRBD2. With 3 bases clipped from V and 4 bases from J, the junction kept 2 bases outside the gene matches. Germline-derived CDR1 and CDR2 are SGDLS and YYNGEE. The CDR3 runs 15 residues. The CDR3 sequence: CASSDTSGGYNEQFF. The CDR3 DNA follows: TGTGCCAGCAGCGATACTAGCGGGGGGTACAATGAGCAGTTCTTC.

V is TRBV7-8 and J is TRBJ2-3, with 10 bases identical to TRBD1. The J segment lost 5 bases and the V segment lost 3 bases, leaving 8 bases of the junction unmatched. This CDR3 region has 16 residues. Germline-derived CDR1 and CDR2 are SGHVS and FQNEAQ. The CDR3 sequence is CASSFSRDRGLDTQYF. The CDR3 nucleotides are TGTGCCAGCAGCTTCTCCCGGGACAGGGGTTTAGATACGCAGTATTTT.

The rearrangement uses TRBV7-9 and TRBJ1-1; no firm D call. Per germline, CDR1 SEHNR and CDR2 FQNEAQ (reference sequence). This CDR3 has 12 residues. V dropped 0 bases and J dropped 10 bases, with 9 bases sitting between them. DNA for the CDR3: TGTGCCAGCAGCTTAGCGAGGGATGGAGCTTTCTTT. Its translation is CASSLARDGAFF.

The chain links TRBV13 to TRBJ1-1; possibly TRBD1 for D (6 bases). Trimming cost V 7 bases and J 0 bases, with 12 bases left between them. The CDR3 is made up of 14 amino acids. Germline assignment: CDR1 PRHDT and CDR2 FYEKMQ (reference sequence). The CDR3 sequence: CASIGGAVNTEAFF. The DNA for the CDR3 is TGTGCCAGCATTGGGGGGGCTGTGAACACTGAAGCTTTCTTT.

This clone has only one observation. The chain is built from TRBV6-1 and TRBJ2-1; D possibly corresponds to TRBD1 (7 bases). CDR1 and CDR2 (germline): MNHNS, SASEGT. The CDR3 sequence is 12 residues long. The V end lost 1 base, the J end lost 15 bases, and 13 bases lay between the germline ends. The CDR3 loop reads CASSEGGQGGFF. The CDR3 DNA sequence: TGTGCCAGCAGTGAAGGTGGGCAGGGGGGGTTCTTC.

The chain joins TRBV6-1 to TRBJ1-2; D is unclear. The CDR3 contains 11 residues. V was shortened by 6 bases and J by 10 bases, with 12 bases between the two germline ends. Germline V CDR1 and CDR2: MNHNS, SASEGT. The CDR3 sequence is CASRPGSDYTF. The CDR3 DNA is TGTGCCAGCAGGCCGGGTAGCGACTACACCTTC.

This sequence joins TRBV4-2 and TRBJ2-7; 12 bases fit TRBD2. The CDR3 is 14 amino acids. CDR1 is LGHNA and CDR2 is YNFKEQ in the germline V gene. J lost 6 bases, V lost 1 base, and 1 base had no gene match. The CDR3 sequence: CASSQGGLAGEQYF. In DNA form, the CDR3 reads TGTGCCAGCAGCCAAGGGGGACTAGCGGGCGAGCAGTACTTC.

As DNA, the CDR3 is TGTGCCAGCAGCGTCCGAGGGATCCCCTACGAGCAGTACTTC. Residues: CASSVRGIPYEQYF. The chain has TRBV13 and TRBJ2-7, with TRBD2 as a possible D gene (5 bases). Germline CDR1 is PRHDT and CDR2 is FYEKMQ (reference sequence). This CDR3 spans 14 amino acids. Trimming stripped 5 bases from V and 2 bases from J, with 13 bases between.